This T cell receptor beta chain was obtained from a study of blood T cells in healthy people across ages. Study-level points and caveats: No one knew whether donors had CMV, which possibly confounded expanded clonotype changes. Older age went with lower TCR beta diversity per million T cells, in a roughly linear way. Strong correlation existed between TCR beta diversity and naive T cell percentage.

This clonotype was counted a few times. Antigen unknown. Together with a sample-barcoded 5' primer, a J-beta primer mix was included in a second PCR lasting about 7 to 11 cycles. With 12 random nucleotides, a template-switch adaptor tagged each individual cDNA molecule. TCRdb used MiXCR to reprocess the 5' RACE reads, holding one entry per CDR3 protein. The sample lists 1.5 million to 2 million distinct CDR3 sequences, 39% occurring once. Trimming took 6 bases from V and 4 from J, leaving 12 bases between them. From germline, CDR1 is LGHDT and CDR2 YNNKEL (reference sequence). The CDR3 is 13 amino acids.

Sequenced sample: blood. This rearrangement joins TRBV3-1 to TRBJ2-5; D unclear. This TCR came from a human donor in good health. The CDR3 DNA follows: TGTGCCAGCAGTTTTAACGACCTAGAGACCCAGTACTTC. Translating gives CASSFNDLETQYF.